This TCR beta chain was observed in a study of shared clonotypes between healthy human individuals. The assay was carried out at the deep level. The repertoire was sequenced with immunoSEQ multiplex PCR; TCRdb's copy has only in-frame clones and lacks some. Of approximately 2.3 million clones in the sample, approximately 93% were seen once. Sequencing was done on a sample of naive CD4+ T cells from PBMCs. Subset noted: CD45RA+ positively selected. The sequence was obtained from a man between 18 and 29 years old in good health. Some clones in this sample may be carry-over from other donors' samples.

In DNA form, the CDR3 reads TGCGCCAGCAGCTCGGCAGCGGGAGGTACTTACAATGAGCAGTTCTTC. It specifies CASSSAAGGTYNEQFF. V usage is TRBV5-1 and J usage is TRBJ2-1; 9 nucleotides agree with TRBD2. Germline trimming cut 3 bases from V and 4 bases from J; bases unmatched to any gene: 8. The CDR3 length is 16 residues. Germline assignment: CDR1 SGHRS and CDR2 YFSETQ.